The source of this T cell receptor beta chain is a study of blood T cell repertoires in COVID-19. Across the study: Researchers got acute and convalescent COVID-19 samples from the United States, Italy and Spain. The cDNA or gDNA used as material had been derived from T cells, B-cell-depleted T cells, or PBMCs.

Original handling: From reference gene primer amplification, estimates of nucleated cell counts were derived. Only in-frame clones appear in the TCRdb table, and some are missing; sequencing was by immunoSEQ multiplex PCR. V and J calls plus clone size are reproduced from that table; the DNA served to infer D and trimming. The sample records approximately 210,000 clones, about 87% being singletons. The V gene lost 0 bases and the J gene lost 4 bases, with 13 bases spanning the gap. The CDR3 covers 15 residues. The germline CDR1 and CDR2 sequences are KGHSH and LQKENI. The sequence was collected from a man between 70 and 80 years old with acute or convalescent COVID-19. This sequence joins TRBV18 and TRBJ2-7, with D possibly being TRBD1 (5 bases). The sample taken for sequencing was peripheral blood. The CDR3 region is CASSPPDGQGYEQYF. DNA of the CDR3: TGTGCCAGCTCACCACCGGATGGGCAGGGATACGAGCAGTACTTC.